This record covers a single TCR beta chain. Measured with immunoSEQ multiplex PCR; TCRdb has only the in-frame clones, and not every one. The data show approximately 90,000 clones, roughly 94% seen once. This specimen comes from a study of T cell changes during pregnancy in multiple sclerosis. V lost 4 bases and J 5 bases, leaving 9 bases between the germline ends. Germline values: CDR1 SEHNR, CDR2 FQNEAQ (reference sequence). The CDR3 sequence is 12 residues long. The chain has TRBV7-9 and TRBJ2-7; D uncertain. Sequenced here: peripheral blood, sampled in the third trimester of pregnancy. The sequence was obtained from a female donor with multiple sclerosis, enrolled in a pregnancy study. CDR3 bases: TGTGCCAGCAGCTGGCCTCAGGACGAGCAGTACTTC. It is translated as CASSWPQDEQYF.